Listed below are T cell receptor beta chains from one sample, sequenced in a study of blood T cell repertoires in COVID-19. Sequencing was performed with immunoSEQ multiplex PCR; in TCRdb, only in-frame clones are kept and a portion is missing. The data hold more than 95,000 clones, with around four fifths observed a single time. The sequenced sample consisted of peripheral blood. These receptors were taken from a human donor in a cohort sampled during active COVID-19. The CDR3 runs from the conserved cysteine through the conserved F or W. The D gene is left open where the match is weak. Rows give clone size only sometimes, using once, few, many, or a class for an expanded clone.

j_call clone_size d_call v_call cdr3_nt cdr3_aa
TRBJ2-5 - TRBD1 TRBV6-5 TGTGCCACCGACAGGGGGTTCGGTGAGACCCAGTACTTC CATDRGFGETQYF
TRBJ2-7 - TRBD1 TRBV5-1 TGCGCCAGCAGCTTGCAGGGGGTCGGCGAGCAGTACTTC CASSLQGVGEQYF
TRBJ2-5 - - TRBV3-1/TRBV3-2 TGTGCCAGCACCCATCAGGGGTGGAAAGAGACCCAGTACTTC CASTHQGWKETQYF
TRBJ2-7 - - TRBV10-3 TGTGCCATCAGTGAGTCGTACCTAGCGCTACTTACAAGCTCCTACGAGCAGTACTTC CAISESYLALLTSSYEQYF
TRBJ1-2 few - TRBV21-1 TGTGCCAGCAGCATCTGGGGGCGGGACTATGGCTACACCTTC CASSIWGRDYGYTF
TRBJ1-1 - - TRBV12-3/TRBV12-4 TGTGCCAGCAGTTTTAACGGTGGCACTGAAGCTTTCTTT CASSFNGGTEAFF
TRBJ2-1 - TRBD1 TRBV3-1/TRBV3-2 TGTGCCAGCAGCCCGACAGGGGCGAGGGCCTACAATGAGCAGTTCTTC CASSPTGARAYNEQFF
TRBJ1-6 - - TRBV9 TGTGCCAGCAGCGTAAGTGCCAGCTCCTATAATTCACCCCTCCACTTT CASSVSASSYNSPLHF
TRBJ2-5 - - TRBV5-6 TGTGCCAGCACCCGGGAACAAGAGACCCAGTACTTC CASTREQETQYF
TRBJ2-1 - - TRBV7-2 TGTGCCAGCAGCTTAGTTTGGAGCGGTGCCTACAATGAGCAGTTCTTC CASSLVWSGAYNEQFF
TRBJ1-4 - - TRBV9 TGTGCCAGCAGCGTCCGTAGTGGGGGCGTGAATGAAAAACTGTTTTTT CASSVRSGGVNEKLFF